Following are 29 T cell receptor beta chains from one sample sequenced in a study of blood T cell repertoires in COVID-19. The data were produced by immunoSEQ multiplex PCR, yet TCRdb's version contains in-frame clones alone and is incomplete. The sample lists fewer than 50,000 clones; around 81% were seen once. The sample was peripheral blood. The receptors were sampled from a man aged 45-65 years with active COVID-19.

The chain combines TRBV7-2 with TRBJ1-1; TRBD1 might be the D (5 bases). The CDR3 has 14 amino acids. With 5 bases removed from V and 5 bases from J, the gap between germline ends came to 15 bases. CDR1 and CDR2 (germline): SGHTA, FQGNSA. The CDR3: CASSPGSGGTEAFF. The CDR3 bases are TGTGCCAGCAGCCCTGGGTCGGGGGGGACTGAAGCTTTCTTT.

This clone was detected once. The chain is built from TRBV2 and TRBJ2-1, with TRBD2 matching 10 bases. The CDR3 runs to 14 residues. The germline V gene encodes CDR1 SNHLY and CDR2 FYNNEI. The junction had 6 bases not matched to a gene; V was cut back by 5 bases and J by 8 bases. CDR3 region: CASSLAGAAHEQFF. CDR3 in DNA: TGTGCCAGCAGTCTAGCGGGGGCGGCCCATGAGCAGTTCTTC.

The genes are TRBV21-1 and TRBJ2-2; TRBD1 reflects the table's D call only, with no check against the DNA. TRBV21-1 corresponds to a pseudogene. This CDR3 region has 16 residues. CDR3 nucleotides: TGTGCCAGCAGCAAAGCAGAGCCAGGGAACACCGGGGAGCTGTTTTTT. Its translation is CASSKAEPGNTGELFF.

The CDR3 nucleotides are TGTGCCAGTAGTATTCCCCCAGGGACTCGTAATTCACCCCTCCACTTT. Translating gives CASSIPPGTRNSPLHF. The V and J genes are TRBV19 and TRBJ1-6; the D gene is possibly TRBD1 (5 bases). Trimming took 3 bases from V and 6 from J, leaving 15 bases between them. CDR1 is LNHDA, CDR2 SQIVND, per germline (reference sequence). The CDR3 is 16 amino acids.

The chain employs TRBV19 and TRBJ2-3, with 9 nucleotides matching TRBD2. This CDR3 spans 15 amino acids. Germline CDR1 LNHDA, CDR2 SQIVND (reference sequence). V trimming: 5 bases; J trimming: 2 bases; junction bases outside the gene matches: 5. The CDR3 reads CASSSSGATTDTQYF. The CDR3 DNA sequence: TGTGCCAGTAGTTCTAGCGGGGCGACCACAGATACGCAGTATTTT.

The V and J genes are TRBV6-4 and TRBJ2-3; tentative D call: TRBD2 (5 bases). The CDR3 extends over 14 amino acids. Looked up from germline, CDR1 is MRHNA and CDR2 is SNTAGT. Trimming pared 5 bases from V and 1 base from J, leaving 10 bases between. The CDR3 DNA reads TGTGCCAGCAGTTCAAACGGGGGCACAGATACGCAGTATTTT. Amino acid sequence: CASSSNGGTDTQYF.

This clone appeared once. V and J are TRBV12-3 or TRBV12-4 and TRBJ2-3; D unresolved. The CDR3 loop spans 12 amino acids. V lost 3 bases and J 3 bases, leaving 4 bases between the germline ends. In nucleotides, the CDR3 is TGTGCCAGCAGTTTCTTTACAGATACGCAGTATTTT. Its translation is CASSFFTDTQYF.

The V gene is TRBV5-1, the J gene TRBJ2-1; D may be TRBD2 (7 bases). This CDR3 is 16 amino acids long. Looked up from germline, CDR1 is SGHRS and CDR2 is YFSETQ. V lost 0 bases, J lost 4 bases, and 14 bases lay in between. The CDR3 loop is CASSLVGGGPYNEQFF. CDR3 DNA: TGCGCCAGCAGCTTGGTCGGCGGGGGCCCTTACAATGAGCAGTTCTTC.

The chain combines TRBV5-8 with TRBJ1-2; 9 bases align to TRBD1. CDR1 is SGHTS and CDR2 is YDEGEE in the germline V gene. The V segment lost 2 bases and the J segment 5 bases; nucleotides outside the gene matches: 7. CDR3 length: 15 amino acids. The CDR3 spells CASSFDRTGVYGYTF. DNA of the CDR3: TGTGCCAGCAGCTTTGATCGGACAGGGGTGTATGGCTACACCTTC.

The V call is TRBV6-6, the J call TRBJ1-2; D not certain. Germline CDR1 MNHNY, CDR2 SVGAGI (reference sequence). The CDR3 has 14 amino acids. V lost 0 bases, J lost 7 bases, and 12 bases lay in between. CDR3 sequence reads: CASSYSAGFGGYTF. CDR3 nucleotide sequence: TGTGCCAGCAGTTACTCGGCGGGTTTTGGTGGCTACACCTTC.

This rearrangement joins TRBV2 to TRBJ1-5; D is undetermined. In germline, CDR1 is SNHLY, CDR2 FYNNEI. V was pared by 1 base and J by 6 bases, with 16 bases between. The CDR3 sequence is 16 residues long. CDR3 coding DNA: TGTGCCAGCAGTGAAGGCGAGGGTATAGGCGGTCAGCCCCAGCATTTT. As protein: CASSEGEGIGGQPQHF.

This CDR3 reads CASSLPTGGYEQYF. The CDR3 DNA is TGTGCCAGCAGTTTACCGACAGGGGGGTACGAGCAGTACTTC. The rearrangement links TRBV28 to TRBJ2-7; TRBD1 matches at 9 bases. J was trimmed by 4 bases and V by 2 bases; bases with no gene match: 3. The CDR3 is 14 residues long. CDR1 is MDHEN, CDR2 SYDVKM, per germline.

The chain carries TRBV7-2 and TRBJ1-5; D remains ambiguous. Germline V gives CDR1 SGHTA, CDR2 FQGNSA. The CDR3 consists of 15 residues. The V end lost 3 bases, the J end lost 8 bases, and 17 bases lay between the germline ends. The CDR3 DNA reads TGTGCCAGCAGCTTGACCCTCCGGGGTAATGAGCCCCAGCATTTT. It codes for CASSLTLRGNEPQHF.

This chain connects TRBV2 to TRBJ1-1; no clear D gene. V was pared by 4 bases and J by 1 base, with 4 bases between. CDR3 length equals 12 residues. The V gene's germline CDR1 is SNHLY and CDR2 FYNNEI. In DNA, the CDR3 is TGTGCCAGCAGTGGGCAGAACACTGAAGCTTTCTTT. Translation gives CASSGQNTEAFF.

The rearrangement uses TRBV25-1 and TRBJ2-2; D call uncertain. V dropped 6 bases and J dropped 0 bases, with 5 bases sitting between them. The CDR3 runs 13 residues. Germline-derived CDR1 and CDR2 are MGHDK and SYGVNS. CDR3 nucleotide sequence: TGTGCCAGCAGACATACGAACACCGGGGAGCTGTTTTTT. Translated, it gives CASRHTNTGELFF.

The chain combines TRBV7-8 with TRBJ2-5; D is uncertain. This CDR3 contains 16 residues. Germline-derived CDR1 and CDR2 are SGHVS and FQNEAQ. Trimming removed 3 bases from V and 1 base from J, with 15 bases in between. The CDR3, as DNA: TGTGCCAGCAGCTTCAGACTTGCGGTACTCCAAGAGACCCAGTACTTC. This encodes CASSFRLAVLQETQYF.

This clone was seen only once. CDR3 sequence: CASSLWAAGGLEQFF. DNA of the CDR3: TGTGCCAGCAGCCTTTGGGCAGCGGGGGGGCTCGAGCAGTTCTTC. The V gene is TRBV5-6, the J gene TRBJ2-1, with 10 nucleotides matching TRBD2. The trim removed 4 bases at V and 10 bases at J, leaving 11 bases unmatched. CDR3 length equals 15 residues. Looked up from germline, CDR1 is SGHDT and CDR2 is YYEEEE.

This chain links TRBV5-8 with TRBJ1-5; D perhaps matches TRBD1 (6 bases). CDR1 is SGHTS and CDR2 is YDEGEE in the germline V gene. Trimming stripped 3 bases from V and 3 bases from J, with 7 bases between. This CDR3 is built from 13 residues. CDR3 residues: CASSWTANQPQHF. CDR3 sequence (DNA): TGTGCCAGCAGCTGGACAGCCAATCAGCCCCAGCATTTT.

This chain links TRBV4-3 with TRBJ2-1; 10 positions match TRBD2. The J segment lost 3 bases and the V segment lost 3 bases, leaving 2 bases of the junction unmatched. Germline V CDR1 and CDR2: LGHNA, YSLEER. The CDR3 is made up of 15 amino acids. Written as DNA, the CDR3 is TGCGCCAGCAGCCATAGCGGGGGGTTCTACAATGAGCAGTTCTTC. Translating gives CASSHSGGFYNEQFF.

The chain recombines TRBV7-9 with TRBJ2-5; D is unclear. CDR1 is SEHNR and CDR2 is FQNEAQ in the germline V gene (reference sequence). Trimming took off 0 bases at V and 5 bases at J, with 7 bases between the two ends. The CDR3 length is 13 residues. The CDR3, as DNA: TGTGCCAGCAGCTTAGCTCTCGGGGAGACCCAGTACTTC. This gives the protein CASSLALGETQYF.

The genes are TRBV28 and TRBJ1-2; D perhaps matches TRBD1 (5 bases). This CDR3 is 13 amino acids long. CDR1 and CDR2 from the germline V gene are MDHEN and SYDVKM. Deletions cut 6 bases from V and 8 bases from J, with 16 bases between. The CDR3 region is CASSLSGAGGYTF. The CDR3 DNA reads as TGTGCCAGCAGCCTCAGCGGGGCTGGCGGCTACACCTTC.

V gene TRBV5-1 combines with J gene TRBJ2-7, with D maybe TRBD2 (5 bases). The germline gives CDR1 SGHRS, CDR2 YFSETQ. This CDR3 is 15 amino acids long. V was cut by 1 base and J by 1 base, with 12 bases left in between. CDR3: CASSLTTGKSYEQYF. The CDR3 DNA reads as TGCGCCAGCAGCTTGACCACCGGGAAGTCCTACGAGCAGTACTTC.

CDR3: CASSPGVTGELFF. The DNA for the CDR3 is TGTGCCAGCAGCCCAGGGGTTACCGGGGAGCTGTTTTTT. The chain is built from TRBV7-9 and TRBJ2-2; TRBD1 might be the D (6 bases). V was shortened by 5 bases and J by 5 bases, with 9 bases between the two germline ends. Germline V gene lookup returns CDR1 SEHNR and CDR2 FQNEAQ (reference sequence). CDR3 length: 13 amino acids.

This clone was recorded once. CDR3 amino acids: CASSLKAGEGYEQYF. In DNA, the CDR3 is TGTGCCAGCAGCTTAAAGGCAGGGGAGGGCTACGAGCAGTACTTC. The chain combines TRBV11-2 with TRBJ2-7; TRBD2 might be the D (7 bases). There are 15 residues in the CDR3. Looked up from germline, CDR1 is SGHAT and CDR2 is FQNNGV. Trimming took 2 bases from V and 3 from J, leaving 14 bases between them.

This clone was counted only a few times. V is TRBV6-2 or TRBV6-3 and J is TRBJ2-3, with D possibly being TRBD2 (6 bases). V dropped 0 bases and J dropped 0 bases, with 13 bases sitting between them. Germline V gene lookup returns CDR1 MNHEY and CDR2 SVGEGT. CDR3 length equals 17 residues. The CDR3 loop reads CASSYSPSGYSTDTQYF. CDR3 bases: TGTGCCAGCAGTTACTCGCCAAGCGGGTATAGCACAGATACGCAGTATTTT.

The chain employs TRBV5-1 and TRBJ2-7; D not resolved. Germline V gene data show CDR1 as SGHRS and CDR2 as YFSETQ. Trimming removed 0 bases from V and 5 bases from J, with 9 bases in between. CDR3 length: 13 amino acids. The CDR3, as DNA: TGCGCCAGCAGCTTGGAGGAGTGGAACGAGCAGTACTTC. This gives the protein CASSLEEWNEQYF. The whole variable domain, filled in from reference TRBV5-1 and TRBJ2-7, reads KAGVTQTPRYLIKTRGQQVTLSCSPISGHRSVSWYQQTPGQGLQFLFEYFSETQRNKGNFPGRFSGRQFSNSRSEMNVSTLELGDSALYLCASSLEEWNEQYFGPGTRLTVT.

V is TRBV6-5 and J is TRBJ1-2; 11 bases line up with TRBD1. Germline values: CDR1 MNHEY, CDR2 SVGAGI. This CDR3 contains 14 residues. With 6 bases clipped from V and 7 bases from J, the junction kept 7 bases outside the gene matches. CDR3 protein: CASRSLGTGGGYTF. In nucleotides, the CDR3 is TGTGCCAGCAGATCACTCGGGACAGGGGGTGGCTACACCTTC.

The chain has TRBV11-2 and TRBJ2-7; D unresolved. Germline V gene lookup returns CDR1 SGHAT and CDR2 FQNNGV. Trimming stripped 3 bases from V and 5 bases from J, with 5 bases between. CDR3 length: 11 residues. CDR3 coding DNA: TGTGCCAGCAGCTTTCTCGACGAGCAGTACTTC. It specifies CASSFLDEQYF. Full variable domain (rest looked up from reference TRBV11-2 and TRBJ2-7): EAGVAQSPRYKIIEKRQSVAFWCNPISGHATLYWYQQILGQGPKLLIQFQNNGVVDDSQLPKDRFSAERLKGVDSTLKIQPAKLEDSAVYLCASSFLDEQYFGPGTRLTVT.

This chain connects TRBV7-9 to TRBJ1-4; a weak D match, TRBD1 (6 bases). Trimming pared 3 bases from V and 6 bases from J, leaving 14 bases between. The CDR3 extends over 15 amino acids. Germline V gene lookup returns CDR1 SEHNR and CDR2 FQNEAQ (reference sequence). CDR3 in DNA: TGTGCCAGCAGCTTCCCAGGGGAGCCTTATGAAAAACTGTTTTTT. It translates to CASSFPGEPYEKLFF. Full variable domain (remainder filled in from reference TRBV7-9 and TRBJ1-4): DTGVSQNPRHKITKRGQNVTFRCDPISEHNRLYWYRQTLGQGPEFLTYFQNEAQLEKSRLLSDRFSAERPKGSFSTLEIQRTEQGDSAMYLCASSFPGEPYEKLFFGSGTQLSVL.